The present T cell receptor beta chain was sequenced within a study of cytomegalovirus exposure and HLA in healthy donors. Study details: About 179 million T cells yielded 117 million unique TCR beta sequences in earlier analysis. Overall study results and limits: A later examination showed that TCR association rates differed by HLA locus, with DRB1 most and HLA-C fewest.

Although they were nominally healthy when sampled, donors likely had unrecorded immune exposures. As concerns this clone: Its antigen is as yet unknown.

Amplification used 60 Vbeta primers and 13 Jbeta primers. Clones were read by immunoSEQ multiplex PCR, and TCRdb kept only the in-frame ones, dropping some. In all, the sample yields roughly 120,000 clones. This TCR derives from a man aged 35-49 years in good health and CMV-seronegative. The sequenced material came from PBMCs.

CDR3: CALTGAKSEKLFF. DNA for the CDR3: TGTGCCTTAACAGGGGCCAAAAGCGAAAAACTGTTTTTT. The chain couples TRBV30 to TRBJ1-4; 7 nucleotides align to TRBD1. The CDR3 runs to 13 residues. CDR1 is GTSNPN, CDR2 SVGIG, per germline (reference sequence). J was trimmed by 8 bases and V by 7 bases; bases with no gene match: 10. The full variable domain, rest sourced from reference TRBV30 and TRBJ1-4, is SQTIHQWPATLVQPVGSPLSLECTVEGTSNPNLYWYRQAAGRGLQLLFYSVGIGQISSEVPQNLSASRPQDRQFILSSKKLLLSDSGFYLCALTGAKSEKLFFGSGTQLSVL.